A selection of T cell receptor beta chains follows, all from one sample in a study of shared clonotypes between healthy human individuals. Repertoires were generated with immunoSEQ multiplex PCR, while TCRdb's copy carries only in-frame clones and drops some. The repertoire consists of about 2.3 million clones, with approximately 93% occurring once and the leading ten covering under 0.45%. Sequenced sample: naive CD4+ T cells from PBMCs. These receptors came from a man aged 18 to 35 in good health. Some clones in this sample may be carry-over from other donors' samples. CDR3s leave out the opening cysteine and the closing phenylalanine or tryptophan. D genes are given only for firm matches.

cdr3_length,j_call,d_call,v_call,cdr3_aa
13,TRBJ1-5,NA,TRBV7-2,ASSYQGLVNQPQH
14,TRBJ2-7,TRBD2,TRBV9,ASSPKGLAGLYEQY
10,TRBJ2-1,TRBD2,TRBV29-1,SAGLSYNEQF
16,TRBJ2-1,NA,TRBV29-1,SVGTYVGEGGRYNEQF
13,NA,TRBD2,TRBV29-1,SVEGGLAGDDEQY
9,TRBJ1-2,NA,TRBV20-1,SASDNYGYT
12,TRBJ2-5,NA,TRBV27,ASSPDLYLGTQY
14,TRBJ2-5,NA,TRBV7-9,ASTTTGHTSGETQY
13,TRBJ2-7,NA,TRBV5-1,ATSSGSPGFEEQY
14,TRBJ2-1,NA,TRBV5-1,ASSLQLKGPVKRQF
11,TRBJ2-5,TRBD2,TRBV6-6,ASRLLAIETQY
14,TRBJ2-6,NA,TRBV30,AWSVKVPSGANVLT
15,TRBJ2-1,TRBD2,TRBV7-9,ASSLGWLAGAYNEQF
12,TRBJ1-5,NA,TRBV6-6,ASSKQGEGQPQH
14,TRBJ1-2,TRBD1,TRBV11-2,ASSSYRDRGGYGYT
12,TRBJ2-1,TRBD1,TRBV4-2,ASSVRDRGNEQF
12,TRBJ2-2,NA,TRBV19,ASSIGSVFGELF